The clone carrying this T cell receptor beta chain was detected a few times. Its specificity is not known. The CDR3 totals 15 residues. Between the trimmed V and J ends, which lost 0 bases and 2 bases, there was a span of 9 bases. CDR1 and CDR2 from the germline V gene are LGHDT and YNNKEL (reference sequence). This sample was taken from a study of T-cell memory formation after mild COVID-19. TCRdb reprocessed the 5' RACE reads with MiXCR, giving one entry per CDR3 protein. The table shows a few hundred thousand distinct CDR3 sequences, with over 9% occurring only once. Regarding the study as a whole: Cross-reactive memory seemingly joined, as some responding clones were found in pre-infection memory. Clones that contracted from day 15 to 85 had balanced CD4/CD8; later expanders were CD4+ biased.

What was sequenced was PBMCs or a T cell subset sorted from them (not recorded which). The sequence derives from a man in his late teens or twenties who had mild COVID-19 (a few samples of this study predate the infection). Cell type and time point are not known. The chain uses TRBV3-1 and TRBJ2-3; D gene uncertain. The CDR3 spells CASSQEGVATDTQYF. The CDR3 DNA sequence: TGTGCCAGCAGCCAAGAGGGCGTAGCCACAGATACGCAGTATTTT.